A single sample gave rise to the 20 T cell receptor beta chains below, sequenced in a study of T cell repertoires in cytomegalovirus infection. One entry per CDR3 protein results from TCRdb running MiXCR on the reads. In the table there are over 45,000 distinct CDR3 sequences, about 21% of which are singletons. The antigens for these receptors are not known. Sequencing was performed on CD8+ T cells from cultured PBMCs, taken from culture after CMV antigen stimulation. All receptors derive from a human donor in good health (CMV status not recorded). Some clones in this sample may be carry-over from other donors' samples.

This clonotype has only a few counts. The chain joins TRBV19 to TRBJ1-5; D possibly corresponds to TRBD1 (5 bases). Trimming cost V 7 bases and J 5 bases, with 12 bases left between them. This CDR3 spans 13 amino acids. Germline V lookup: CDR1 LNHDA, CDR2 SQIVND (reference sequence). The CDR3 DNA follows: TGTGCCAGTACCCCTCTGGGGGATCAGCCCCAGCATTTT. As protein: CASTPLGDQPQHF.

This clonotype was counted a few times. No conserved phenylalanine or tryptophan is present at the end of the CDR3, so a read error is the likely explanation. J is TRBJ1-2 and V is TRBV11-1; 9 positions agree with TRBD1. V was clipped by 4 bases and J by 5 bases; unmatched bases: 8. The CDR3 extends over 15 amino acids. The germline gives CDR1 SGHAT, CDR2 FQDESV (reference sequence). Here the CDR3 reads CASSYTGGIQYGYTY. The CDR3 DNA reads TGTGCCAGCAGCTATACAGGGGGCATCCAGTATGGCTACACCTAC.

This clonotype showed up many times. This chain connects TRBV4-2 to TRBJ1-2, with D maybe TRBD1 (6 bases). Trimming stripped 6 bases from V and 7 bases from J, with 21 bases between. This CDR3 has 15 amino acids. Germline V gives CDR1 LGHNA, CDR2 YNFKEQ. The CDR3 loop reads CASSTYSRGISGYTF. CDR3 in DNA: TGTGCCAGCAGTACTTACTCCAGGGGAATTTCTGGCTACACCTTC.

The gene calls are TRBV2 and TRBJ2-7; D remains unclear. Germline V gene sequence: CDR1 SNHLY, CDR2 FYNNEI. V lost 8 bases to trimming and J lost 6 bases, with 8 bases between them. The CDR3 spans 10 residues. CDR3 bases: TGTGCCAGCGAAGATTCCGAGCAGTACTTC. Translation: CASEDSEQYF.

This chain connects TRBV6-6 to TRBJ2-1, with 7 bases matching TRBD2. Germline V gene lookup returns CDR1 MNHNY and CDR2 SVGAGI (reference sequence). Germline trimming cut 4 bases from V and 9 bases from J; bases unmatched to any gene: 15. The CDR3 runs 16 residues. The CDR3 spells CASSSPERLAVIEQFF. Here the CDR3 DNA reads TGTGCCAGCAGTTCCCCGGAGAGACTAGCTGTTATTGAGCAGTTCTTC.

CDR3 DNA sequence: TGTGCCAGCAGTTACTCAGGGGGGAGAAATGAGCAGTTCTTC. Translated, it gives CASSYSGGRNEQFF. J is TRBJ2-1 and V is TRBV6-2 or TRBV6-3, with D perhaps assigned TRBD1 or TRBD2 (6 bases each). CDR3 size: 14 residues. The V and J ends lost 0 bases and 7 bases respectively, with 10 bases between them. Germline CDR1 MNHEY, CDR2 SVGEGT.

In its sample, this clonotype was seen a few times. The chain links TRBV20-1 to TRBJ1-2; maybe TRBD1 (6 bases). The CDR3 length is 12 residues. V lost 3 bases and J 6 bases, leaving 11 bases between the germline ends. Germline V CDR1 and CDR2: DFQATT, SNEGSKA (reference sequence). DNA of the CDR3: TGCAGTGCTAGTGCCAGGGGTGATGGCTACACCTTC. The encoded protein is CSASARGDGYTF.

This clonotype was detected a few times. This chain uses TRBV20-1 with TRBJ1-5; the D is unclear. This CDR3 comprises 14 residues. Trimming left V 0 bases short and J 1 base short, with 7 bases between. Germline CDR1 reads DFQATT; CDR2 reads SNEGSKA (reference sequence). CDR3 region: CSARDYNSNQPQHF. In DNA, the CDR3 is TGCAGTGCTAGAGATTATAACAGCAATCAGCCCCAGCATTTT.

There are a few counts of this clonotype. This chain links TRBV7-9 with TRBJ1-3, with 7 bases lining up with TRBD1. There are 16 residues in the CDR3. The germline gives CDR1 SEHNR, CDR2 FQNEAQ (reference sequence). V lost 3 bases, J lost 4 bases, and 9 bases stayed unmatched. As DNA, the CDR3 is TGTGCCAGCAGCTTTACAGCAGGGGGATACGGAAACACCATATATTTT. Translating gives CASSFTAGGYGNTIYF.

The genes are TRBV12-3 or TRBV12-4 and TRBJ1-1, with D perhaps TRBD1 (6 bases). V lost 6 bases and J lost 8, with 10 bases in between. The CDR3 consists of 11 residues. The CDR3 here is CASSYGTEAFF. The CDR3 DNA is TGTGCCAGCAGCTACGGGACAGAAGCTTTCTTT.

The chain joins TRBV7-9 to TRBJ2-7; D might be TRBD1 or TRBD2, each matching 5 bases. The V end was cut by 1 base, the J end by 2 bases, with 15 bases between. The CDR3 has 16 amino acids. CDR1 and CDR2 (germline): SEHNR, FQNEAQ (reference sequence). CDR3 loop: CASSLESGRKTYEQYF. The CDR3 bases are TGTGCCAGCAGCTTAGAGTCGGGACGGAAGACCTACGAGCAGTACTTC. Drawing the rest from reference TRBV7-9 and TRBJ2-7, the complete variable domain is DTGVSQNPRHKITKRGQNVTFRCDPISEHNRLYWYRQTLGQGPEFLTYFQNEAQLEKSRLLSDRFSAERPKGSFSTLEIQRTEQGDSAMYLCASSLESGRKTYEQYFGPGTRLTVT.

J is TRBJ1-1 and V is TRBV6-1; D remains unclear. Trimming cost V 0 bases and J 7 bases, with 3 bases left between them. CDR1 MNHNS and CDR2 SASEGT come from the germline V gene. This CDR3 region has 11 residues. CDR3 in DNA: TGTGCCAGCAGTGAAGCCTTTGAAGCTTTCTTT. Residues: CASSEAFEAFF.

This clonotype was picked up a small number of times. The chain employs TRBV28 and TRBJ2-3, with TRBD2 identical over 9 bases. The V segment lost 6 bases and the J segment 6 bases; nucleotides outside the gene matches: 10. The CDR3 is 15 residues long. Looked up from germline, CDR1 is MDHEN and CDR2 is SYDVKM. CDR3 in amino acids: CASSRGGEGRDTQYF. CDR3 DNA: TGTGCCAGCAGCCGCGGGGGGGAGGGTAGGGATACGCAGTATTTT.

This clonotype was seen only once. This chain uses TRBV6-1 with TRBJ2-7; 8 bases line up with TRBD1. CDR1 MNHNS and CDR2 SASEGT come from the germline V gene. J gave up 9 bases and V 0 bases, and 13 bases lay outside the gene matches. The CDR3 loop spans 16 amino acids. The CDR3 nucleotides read TGTGCCAGCAGTGAAGCCGCAGGGGGCAGCATAGCAGGGCAGTACTTC. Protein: CASSEAAGGSIAGQYF.

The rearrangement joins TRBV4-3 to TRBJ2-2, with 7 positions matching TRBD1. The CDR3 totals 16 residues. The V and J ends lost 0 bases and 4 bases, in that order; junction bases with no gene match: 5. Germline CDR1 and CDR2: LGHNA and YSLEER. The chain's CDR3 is CASSQDFSGGTGELFF. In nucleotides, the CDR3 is TGCGCCAGCAGCCAAGATTTTTCAGGGGGCACCGGGGAGCTGTTTTTT.

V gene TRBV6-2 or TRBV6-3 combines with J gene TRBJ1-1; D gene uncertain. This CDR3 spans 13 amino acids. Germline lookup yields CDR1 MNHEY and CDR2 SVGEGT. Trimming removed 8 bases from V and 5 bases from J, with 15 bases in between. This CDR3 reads CASQRREETEAFF. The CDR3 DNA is TGTGCCAGCCAACGGCGCGAGGAGACTGAAGCTTTCTTT.

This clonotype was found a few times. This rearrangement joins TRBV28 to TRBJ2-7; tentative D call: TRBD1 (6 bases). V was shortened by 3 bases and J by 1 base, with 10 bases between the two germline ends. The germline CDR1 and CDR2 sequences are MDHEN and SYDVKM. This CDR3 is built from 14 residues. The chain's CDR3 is CASSFRGRSYEQYF. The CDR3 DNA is TGTGCCAGCAGTTTCAGGGGTAGATCCTACGAGCAGTACTTC. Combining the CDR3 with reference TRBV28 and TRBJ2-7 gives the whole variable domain DVKVTQSSRYLVKRTGEKVFLECVQDMDHENMFWYRQDPGLGLRLIYFSYDVKMKEKGDIPEGYSVSREKKERFSLILESASTNQTSMYLCASSFRGRSYEQYFGPGTRLTVT.

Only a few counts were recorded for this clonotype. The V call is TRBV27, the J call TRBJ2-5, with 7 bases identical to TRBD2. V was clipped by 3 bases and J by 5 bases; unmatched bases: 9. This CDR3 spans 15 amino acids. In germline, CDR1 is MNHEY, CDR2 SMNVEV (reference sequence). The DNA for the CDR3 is TGTGCCAGCAGTTTTGGGGGAGGGCCCTCGGAGACCCAGTACTTC. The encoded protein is CASSFGGGPSETQYF.

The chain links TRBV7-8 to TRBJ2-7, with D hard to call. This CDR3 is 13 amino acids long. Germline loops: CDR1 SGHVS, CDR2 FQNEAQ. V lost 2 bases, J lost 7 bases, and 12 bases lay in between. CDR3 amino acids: CASSLTELREQYF. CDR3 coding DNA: TGTGCCAGCAGCTTAACGGAGCTGCGAGAGCAGTACTTC.

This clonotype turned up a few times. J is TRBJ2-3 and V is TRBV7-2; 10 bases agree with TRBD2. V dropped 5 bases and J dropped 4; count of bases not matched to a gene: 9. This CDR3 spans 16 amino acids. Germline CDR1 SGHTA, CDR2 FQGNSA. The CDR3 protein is CASSPSGRGGADTQYF. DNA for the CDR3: TGTGCCAGCAGCCCAAGCGGGAGGGGGGGTGCAGATACGCAGTATTTT.